One and the same sample provided the 15 T cell receptor beta chains below, sequenced in a study of identifying expanded T cells in peripheral blood. The method was immunoSEQ multiplex PCR; TCRdb's version includes in-frame clones alone and lacks a portion of them. The top ten hold less than 4% of the sample, which has 100,000 to 150,000 clones, approximately 84% seen once. The sequencing input was blood. These receptors all come from a person aged 18 to 75 in good health.

The rearrangement uses TRBV6-1 and TRBJ1-2, with D possibly being TRBD1 (6 bases). The CDR3 runs to 14 residues. In germline, CDR1 is MNHNS, CDR2 SASEGT. With 3 bases removed from V and 8 bases from J, the gap between germline ends came to 16 bases. DNA for the CDR3: TGTGCCAGCAGTGACCGTCCGGGGGGCAAGGGCTACACCTTC. Amino acids: CASSDRPGGKGYTF.

The chain links TRBV20-1 to TRBJ1-1; possible D gene TRBD1, 5 bases. Germline V gene sequence: CDR1 DFQATT, CDR2 SNEGSKA (reference sequence). Trimming removed 8 bases from V and 5 bases from J, with 12 bases in between. The CDR3 contains 11 residues. The CDR3 DNA sequence: TGCAGTATGCCAGGGTTGACTGAAGCTTTCTTT. Translation: CSMPGLTEAFF.

The genes are TRBV14 and TRBJ2-3; D is undetermined. CDR3 size: 16 residues. V lost 3 bases and J 0 bases, leaving 13 bases between the germline ends. Germline V gene lookup returns CDR1 SGHDN and CDR2 FVKESK. The CDR3 DNA reads TGTGCCAGCAGCCACTCGAAGGCCTATAGCACAGATACGCAGTATTTT. Protein product: CASSHSKAYSTDTQYF.

The gene calls are TRBV5-5 and TRBJ1-1; TRBD1 matches at 7 bases. CDR1 and CDR2 (germline): SGHKS, YYEKEE (reference sequence). The CDR3 extends over 15 amino acids. Trimming cost V 1 base and J 1 base; bases outside gene matches: 4. CDR3 amino acids: CASSLITGANTEAFF. The CDR3 bases are TGTGCCAGCAGCTTGATTACAGGGGCGAACACTGAAGCTTTCTTT.

The V call is TRBV10-3, the J call TRBJ2-3; no definite D call. V lost 2 bases and J 6 bases, leaving 9 bases between the germline ends. Germline V CDR1 and CDR2: ENHRY, SYGVKD. The CDR3 runs to 13 residues. DNA for the CDR3: TGTGCCATCAGTGAGGGCGCCTCCGATACGCAGTATTTT. Protein sequence: CAISEGASDTQYF.

The V call is TRBV6-5, the J call TRBJ1-2; D possibly corresponds to TRBD1 (5 bases). Germline V gives CDR1 MNHEY, CDR2 SVGAGI. V was pared by 4 bases and J by 2 bases, with 14 bases between. This CDR3 has 15 residues. The chain's CDR3 is CASSFSSRGNYGYTF. CDR3 in DNA: TGTGCCAGCAGTTTCTCTTCAAGGGGCAACTATGGCTACACCTTC.

The rearrangement uses TRBV5-1 and TRBJ2-5, with 7 bases lining up with TRBD1. This CDR3 is 13 amino acids long. The V gene's germline CDR1 is SGHRS and CDR2 YFSETQ. With V trimmed by 4 bases and J by 5 bases, 5 bases remained unmatched. CDR3 sequence: CASSRQGEETQYF. The CDR3 DNA is TGCGCCAGCAGCCGGCAGGGGGAGGAGACCCAGTACTTC.

The genes are TRBV2 and TRBJ1-5; D is perhaps TRBD1 (5 bases). The germline CDR1 and CDR2 sequences are SNHLY and FYNNEI. The length of the CDR3 is 14 residues. V was trimmed by 9 bases and J by 0 bases, leaving 12 bases between them. In DNA form, the CDR3 reads TGTGCCAGTGGGACGGAGTATAGCAATCAGCCCCAGCATTTT. It specifies CASGTEYSNQPQHF.

The chain is built from TRBV28 and TRBJ2-5; TRBD2 aligns across 10 bases. After removal of 1 base from V and 5 bases from J, the junction contained 13 bases not matched to a gene. The CDR3 runs to 18 residues. From germline, CDR1 is MDHEN and CDR2 SYDVKM. In DNA form, the CDR3 reads TGTGCCAGCAGTTTATTCCGGCTAGCGGGGGAATCGAGGGAGACCCAGTACTTC. The encoded protein is CASSLFRLAGESRETQYF.

The chain couples TRBV9 to TRBJ2-5; 7 bases align to TRBD2. CDR1 is SGDLS and CDR2 is YYNGEE in the germline V gene. V was pared by 0 bases and J by 4 bases, with 6 bases of the junction left unmatched. This CDR3 has 15 amino acids. The CDR3 nucleotides are TGTGCCAGCAGCGTAGATTGGGAGGGAGGAGAGACCCAGTACTTC. It is translated as CASSVDWEGGETQYF.

This chain connects TRBV6-5 to TRBJ1-1; D call uncertain. The germline V gene encodes CDR1 MNHEY and CDR2 SVGAGI. Deletions cut 2 bases from V and 3 bases from J, with 16 bases between. The CDR3 runs to 16 residues. The CDR3 DNA reads as TGTGCCAGCAGTTACCGGTGGTTACTTAAGGACACTGAAGCTTTCTTT. Translating it yields CASSYRWLLKDTEAFF.

The rearrangement uses TRBV2 and TRBJ1-4; no clear D. Germline lookup yields CDR1 SNHLY and CDR2 FYNNEI. The CDR3 is 15 amino acids. V lost 6 bases and J 2 bases, leaving 13 bases between the germline ends. Here the CDR3 reads CASSRLGITNEKLFF. In DNA, the CDR3 is TGTGCCAGCAGCCGTCTTGGGATTACTAATGAAAAACTGTTTTTT.

This clone was counted once. Because the CDR3's place on the DNA is in doubt, the DNA is left out and the CDR3 is given as listed by TCRdb. The gene calls are TRBV2 and TRBJ1-4. The CDR3 length equals 14 residues, ends included. CDR1 is SNHLY and CDR2 is FYNNEI in the germline V gene. This CDR3 is CASSFDQLMKNCFF.

The V call is TRBV6-6, the J call TRBJ1-1; 10 nucleotides agree with TRBD1. Germline assignment: CDR1 MNHNY and CDR2 SVGAGI (reference sequence). J gave up 0 bases and V 6 bases, and 7 bases lay outside the gene matches. The CDR3 runs 16 residues. CDR3 in DNA: TGTGCCAGCAGCCTGACAGGGGGCGTTATGAACACTGAAGCTTTCTTT. It is translated as CASSLTGGVMNTEAFF.

V is TRBV13 and J is TRBJ2-1, with TRBD2 as a possible D gene (5 bases). CDR3 length: 13 amino acids. The V end was cut by 8 bases, the J end by 4 bases, with 12 bases between. Germline lookup yields CDR1 PRHDT and CDR2 FYEKMQ (reference sequence). CDR3 bases: TGTGCCAGCCTGGCAAGGACTTACAATGAGCAGTTCTTC. Translating gives CASLARTYNEQFF. Full variable domain (rest looked up from reference TRBV13 and TRBJ2-1): AAGVIQSPRHLIKEKRETATLKCYPIPRHDTVYWYQQGPGQDPQFLISFYEKMQSDKGSIPDRFSAQQFSDYHSELNMSSLELGDSALYFCASLARTYNEQFFGPGTRLTVL.